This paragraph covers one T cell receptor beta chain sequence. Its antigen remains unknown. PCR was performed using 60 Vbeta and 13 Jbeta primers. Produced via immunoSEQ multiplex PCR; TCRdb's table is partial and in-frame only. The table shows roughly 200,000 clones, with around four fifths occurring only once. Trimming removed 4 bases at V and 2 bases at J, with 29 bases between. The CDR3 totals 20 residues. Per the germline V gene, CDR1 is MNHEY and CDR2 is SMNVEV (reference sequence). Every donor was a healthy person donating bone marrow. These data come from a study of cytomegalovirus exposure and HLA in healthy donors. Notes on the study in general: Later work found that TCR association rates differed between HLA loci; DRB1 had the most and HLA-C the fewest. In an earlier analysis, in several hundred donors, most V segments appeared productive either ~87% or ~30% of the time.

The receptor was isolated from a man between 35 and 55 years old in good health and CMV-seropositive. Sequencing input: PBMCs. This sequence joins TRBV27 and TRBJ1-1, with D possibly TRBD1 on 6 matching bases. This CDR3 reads CASSYDPRGKGRLTNTEAFF. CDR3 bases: TGTGCCAGCAGTTATGACCCCAGGGGTAAAGGCCGGCTAACTAACACTGAAGCTTTCTTT.